This T cell receptor beta chain was sequenced in a study of blood T cell repertoires in COVID-19. Study summary: T cells, B-cell-depleted T cells, or PBMCs supplied cDNA or gDNA.

This clone was recorded once. In the study's own analysis: The authors estimated nucleated cell counts from reference gene primer amplification. Clones were sequenced by immunoSEQ multiplex PCR, and TCRdb holds only the in-frame ones, with some missing. D and trimming come from the DNA, and the V and J calls and clone size come from that table. This sample has a few hundred thousand clones, with approximately 85% found just once. The junction had 4 bases not matched to a gene; V was cut back by 0 bases and J by 9 bases. Germline CDR1 is SGHRS and CDR2 is YFSETQ. The CDR3 has 15 amino acids. Everyone who took part was roughly 18 to 89 years old, and they came from about two dozen US areas. Recovery among Cohort 3 donors was established by two negative PCRs, clearance, or symptom resolution.

The sequence came from a man in his thirties or forties who had recovered from COVID-19. The genes are TRBV5-1 and TRBJ1-6; TRBD1 agrees at 9 bases. Sequenced material: PBMCs or T cells enriched from blood (not recorded which). This chain's CDR3 is CASSLGTGEISPLHF. CDR3 DNA sequence: TGCGCCAGCAGCTTGGGGACAGGGGAGATTTCACCCCTCCACTTT.